These 5 T cell receptor beta chains came from one sample sequenced in a study of beta chain features in type 1 diabetes. The sequenced template was cDNA made from the entire isolated RNA. Here immunoSEQ multiplex PCR was the method, and the copy in TCRdb shows in-frame clones only, minus some. This table holds 60,000 or so clones, about 61% found once. Sequenced material: Tregs from blood. The receptor set was obtained from a woman between 18 and 30 years old in good health.

This clone occurred once. V is TRBV2 and J is TRBJ1-2; TRBD1 matches 8 bases. CDR3 length equals 14 residues. The junction had 7 bases not matched to a gene; V was cut back by 6 bases and J by 4 bases. Germline loops: CDR1 SNHLY, CDR2 FYNNEI. The CDR3: CASRLGQGIYGYTF. CDR3 DNA sequence: TGTGCCAGCAGACTAGGACAGGGTATCTATGGCTACACCTTC.

The chain is built from TRBV7-2 and TRBJ2-1; D possibly corresponds to TRBD2 (5 bases). Between the trimmed V and J ends, which lost 4 bases and 10 bases, there was a span of 8 bases. The CDR3 spans 11 residues. Looked up from germline, CDR1 is SGHTA and CDR2 is FQGNSA. CDR3 residues: CASSSTGEQFF. CDR3 in DNA: TGTGCCAGCAGCTCGACGGGGGAGCAGTTCTTC.

This clone was observed a few times. This chain connects TRBV28 to TRBJ2-3, with D tentatively TRBD2 (5 bases). The CDR3 totals 14 residues. V lost 8 bases and J 3 bases, leaving 15 bases between the germline ends. Germline CDR1 reads MDHEN; CDR2 reads SYDVKM. CDR3 bases: TGTGCCAGCCGACCGCTAGCTTCGACAGATACGCAGTATTTT. Protein product: CASRPLASTDTQYF.

This clone was detected a few times. The chain links TRBV4-3 to TRBJ2-1; 8 positions match TRBD2. The germline CDR1 and CDR2 sequences are LGHNA and YSLEER. The CDR3 sequence is 16 residues long. The trim removed 6 bases at V and 4 bases at J, leaving 11 bases unmatched. The CDR3 coding sequence is TGCGCCAGCAGACTTACACTGAGCGGGGGATACAATGAGCAGTTCTTC. The encoded protein is CASRLTLSGGYNEQFF.

V gene TRBV29-1 combines with J gene TRBJ1-5, with D perhaps matching TRBD1 (6 bases). V lost 3 bases to trimming and J lost 9 bases, with 15 bases between them. Germline V CDR1 and CDR2: SQVTM, ANQGSEA. This CDR3 region has 13 residues. DNA for the CDR3: TGCAGCGTTGATTACAGGGATGGAGGGCCCCAGCATTTT. Translated, it gives CSVDYRDGGPQHF.